These T cell receptor beta chains were read from a single sample in a study of T cell changes during pregnancy in multiple sclerosis. Repertoires were generated with immunoSEQ multiplex PCR, while TCRdb's copy carries only in-frame clones and drops some. This sample carries roughly 56,000 clones, approximately 88% of them seen once, and the ten largest clones take over 1.5%. The starting material was peripheral blood, obtained in the first trimester of pregnancy. These receptor sequences come from a female donor with multiple sclerosis, enrolled in a pregnancy study. Both conserved end residues are part of each CDR3. A D gene is named only where the DNA matches it firmly. Size is omitted from some rows. Given values are once, few, many or a class for expanded clones.

-,TRBV7-9,TRBD1,TRBJ1-1,TGTGCCAGCAGCGAGTCACCGGGACAGTCGAACACTGAAGCTTTCTTT,CASSESPGQSNTEAFF
-,TRBV7-9,-,TRBJ2-7,TGTGCCAGCAGCCAAGGAGGGAAGCGGGAGCAGTACTTC,CASSQGGKREQYF
-,TRBV14,TRBD1,TRBJ2-7,TGTGCCAGCAGCCAAGTACAGGGGTGGTACGAGCAGTACTTC,CASSQVQGWYEQYF
-,TRBV28,-,TRBJ2-1,TGTGCCAGCAGTTCATCGGGTTTTGATGAGCAGTTCTTC,CASSSSGFDEQFF
few,TRBV30,-,TRBJ1-1,TGTGCCTGGAGTGTACAGAGTGACACTGAAGCTTTCTTT,CAWSVQSDTEAFF
few,TRBV29-1,-,TRBJ1-1,TGCAGCGCTGGGGGCCATCCGAACACTGAAGCTTTCTTT,CSAGGHPNTEAFF
-,TRBV4-1,-,TRBJ2-4,TGCGCCAGCAGCCAAGTTGGTAGCCAAAACATTCAGTACTTC,CASSQVGSQNIQYF
-,TRBV10-1,-,TRBJ2-5,TGCGCCAGCAGTGACGGCGGGACTGAAGAGACCCAGTACTTC,CASSDGGTEETQYF
-,TRBV5-1,TRBD2,TRBJ2-2,TGCGCCAGCAGCCTAAGCGGGGGGAACACCGGGGAGCTGTTTTTT,CASSLSGGNTGELFF
-,TRBV2,-,TRBJ2-1,TGTGCCAGCACGGCGAGACCCAGAGGCTGGTCCTACAATGAGCAGTTCTTC,CASTARPRGWSYNEQFF
-,TRBV2,TRBD2,TRBJ2-2,TGTGCCAGCAGTGATTCCTCCCTAGCGGGAGTCCCCGGGGAGCTGTTTTTT,CASSDSSLAGVPGELFF
-,TRBV13,TRBD2,TRBJ2-3,TGTGCCAGCAGCTTAGCCTCGACTAGCCCTAGCACAGATACGCAGTATTTT,CASSLASTSPSTDTQYF
-,TRBV19,TRBD1,TRBJ2-3,TGTGCCAGCCGGGACAGATCCACAGATACGCAGTATTTT,CASRDRSTDTQYF
-,TRBV28,TRBD1,TRBJ2-7,TGTGCCAGCAGTAACAGGGGTTTGTACGAGCAGTACTTC,CASSNRGLYEQYF
-,TRBV6-1,TRBD2,TRBJ2-3,TGTGCCAGTAGCGGGCGCCCCACAGATACGCAGTATTTT,CASSGRPTDTQYF
-,TRBV9,TRBD2,TRBJ2-4,TGTGCCAGCAGCGGCGTAGCGGGAGGAGGCAAAAACATTCAGTACTTC,CASSGVAGGGKNIQYF
once,TRBV7-9,TRBD1,TRBJ2-7,TGTGCCAGCAGACGAACGGGACAGGCCTACGAGCAGTACTTC,CASRRTGQAYEQYF
-,TRBV27,-,TRBJ2-6,TGTGCCAGCCGAATGGTTAGGGGGGGGGCCAACGTCCTGACTTTC,CASRMVRGGANVLTF
few,TRBV6-5,TRBD2,TRBJ2-1,TGTGCCAGCAGTTCCGGGACTAGCGGGAGCGATGAGCAGTTCTTC,CASSSGTSGSDEQFF
-,TRBV2,-,TRBJ1-2,TGTGCCAGCAGCCTCCTTTCGGGGTCGGGGTATGGCTACACCTTC,CASSLLSGSGYGYTF
-,TRBV7-2,-,TRBJ1-5,TGTGCCAGCAGCTCTAGCCAACCACGGCAGCCCCAGCATTTT,CASSSSQPRQPQHF
-,TRBV6-1,-,TRBJ2-7,TGTGCCAGCGTCGGGTACGAGCAGTACTTC,CASVGYEQYF
-,TRBV11-2,TRBD1,TRBJ1-1,TGTGCTCAAAGGGGGCCTGAAGCTTTCTTT,CAQRGPEAFF
once,TRBV21-1,-,TRBJ2-3,TGTGCCAGCAAGAGAGGACAGAGGGGTGCAGATACGCAGTATTTT,CASKRGQRGADTQYF
-,TRBV19,TRBD1,TRBJ1-4,TGTGCCAGTAGCCGCCGACAGGGAGCGGAGACTGAAAAACTGTTTTTT,CASSRRQGAETEKLFF
-,TRBV6-5,TRBD1,TRBJ2-2,TGTGCCAGTGTTGAGACAGGGACCTATACCGGGGAGCTGTTTTTT,CASVETGTYTGELFF
-,TRBV29-1,-,TRBJ2-1,TGCAGCGTTGTGTCTCTCGGACTACCAAACAATGAGCAGTTCTTC,CSVVSLGLPNNEQFF
-,TRBV27,TRBD1,TRBJ1-2,TGTGCCAGCAGTCCATTCCCCCGACAGGGCCGAGCTAACTATGGCTACACCTTC,CASSPFPRQGRANYGYTF
-,TRBV21-1,-,TRBJ2-5,TGTGCCAGCAGCAAAACCAACGCGGGGAGGTTGAGGGAGACCCAGTACTTC,CASSKTNAGRLRETQYF
-,TRBV5-1,-,TRBJ2-1,TGCGCCAGCAGCTTGGCCAGGGGAACTTTCAATGAGCAGTTCTTC,CASSLARGTFNEQFF
-,TRBV27,-,TRBJ2-7,TGTGCCAGCAGTGCCCCCGGGACTTCGAGGGCCTACGAGCAGTACTTC,CASSAPGTSRAYEQYF
-,TRBV18,-,TRBJ2-7,TGTGCCAGCTCATTGGGGACACGAAGCTACGAGCAGTACTTC,CASSLGTRSYEQYF
few,TRBV19,-,TRBJ1-3,TGTGCCAGTACGGCTAGGTCTGGAAACACCATATATTTT,CASTARSGNTIYF
-,TRBV29-1,TRBD1,TRBJ1-3,TGCAGCGTGGAGGGACAGGGGCCCGGAAACACCATATATTTT,CSVEGQGPGNTIYF
-,TRBV6-1,-,TRBJ1-3,TGTGCCAGCAGTGAAGCGCAGGACTCAGGAAACACCATATATTTT,CASSEAQDSGNTIYF
-,TRBV30,TRBD2,TRBJ2-1,TGTGCCTGGAGGTTGACTAGCGGGGTCCGGCAGTTCTTC,CAWRLTSGVRQFF
-,TRBV19,-,TRBJ1-2,TGTGCCACCTCGCGCAGGAGGTCCGACTATGGCTACACCTTC,CATSRRRSDYGYTF
-,TRBV28,-,TRBJ1-2,TGTGCCAGCAGGACCTCAGGGAACTATGGCTACACCTTC,CASRTSGNYGYTF
once,TRBV7-9,TRBD2,TRBJ2-2,TGTGCCAGCAGCTTATCTTTGGGGAGGGCCGGAACCGGGGAGCTGTTTTTT,CASSLSLGRAGTGELFF
once,TRBV5-1,-,TRBJ2-1,TGCGCCAGCAGCCCCATCTCAGGGCTGGTCAATGAGCAGTTCTTC,CASSPISGLVNEQFF